These 8 T cell receptor beta chains were sequenced from one sample in a study of molecular identifiers for immune sequencing clone quantification. MiXCR, run by TCRdb on the PCR reads, gives a single entry per CDR3 protein. The sample yields under 650,000 distinct CDR3 sequences, nearly 20% seen once. Material: naive CD8+ T cells from blood, with Jurkat cell RNA spiked in. The subset: FACS-sorted CD8+CD4-CCR7+CD45RA+ naive T cells. These receptors were obtained from a human donor in good health. Some libraries in this study had Jurkat cell RNA spiked in.

In its sample, this clonotype was seen many times. The rearrangement joins TRBV3-1 to TRBJ2-3; 7 nucleotides agree with TRBD1. The germline V gene encodes CDR1 LGHDT and CDR2 YNNKEL (reference sequence). The CDR3 spans 16 residues. V lost 1 base and J lost 11; bases outside the gene matches: 15. The CDR3 sequence: CASSQVIRDSFFWQYF. The DNA of the CDR3 is TGTGCCAGCAGCCAAGTCATCCGGGACAGTTTCTTTTGGCAGTATTTT.

This clonotype was recorded at least ten times. V usage is TRBV6-5 and J usage is TRBJ2-3; 9 bases match TRBD2. Per germline, CDR1 MNHEY and CDR2 SVGAGI. The trim removed 0 bases at V and 3 bases at J, leaving 4 bases unmatched. The CDR3 loop spans 16 amino acids. This chain's CDR3 is CASSYSQAGGTDTQYF. The CDR3 bases are TGTGCCAGCAGTTACTCGCAAGCGGGGGGTACAGATACGCAGTATTTT.

This clonotype has a count of ten or more. One junction end disagrees with the germline gene, perhaps due to a read error. This chain joins TRBV7-9 and TRBJ2-7, with a possible D match to TRBD2 (6 bases). The CDR3 totals 13 residues. Per the germline V gene, CDR1 is SEHNR and CDR2 is FQNEAQ (reference sequence). The CDR3 bases are TGCGCCAGCAGCCCTCGCGGGGCGTACGAGCAGTACTTC. This sequence encodes CASSPRGAYEQYF.

The chain combines TRBV20-1 with TRBJ1-5, with TRBD1 identical over 10 bases. This CDR3 has 17 amino acids. V gave up 6 bases and J gave up 3 bases; unmatched junction bases: 14. Germline CDR1 reads DFQATT; CDR2 reads SNEGSKA (reference sequence). CDR3 sequence: CSARDPGQGTANQPQHF. The CDR3 DNA follows: TGCAGTGCCCGAGATCCGGGACAGGGGACAGCCAATCAGCCCCAGCATTTT.

The genes are TRBV5-6 and TRBJ2-1; perhaps TRBD2 as D (5 bases). Germline values: CDR1 SGHDT, CDR2 YYEEEE. This CDR3 has 15 amino acids. V dropped 1 base and J dropped 1 base, with 9 bases sitting between them. The CDR3 DNA sequence: TGTGCCAGCAGCTTGAGGGAGACTTCCTACAATGAGCAGTTCTTC. Translation: CASSLRETSYNEQFF.

Notes on this clonotype: Possible read error: a much larger clone is one base away. The chain employs TRBV5-1 and TRBJ1-1; D possibly corresponds to TRBD1 (5 bases). CDR3 size: 16 residues. Germline V CDR1 and CDR2: SGHRS, YFSETQ. V lost 0 bases and J 2 bases, leaving 14 bases between the germline ends. CDR3 DNA sequence: TGCGCCAGCAGCTTGGCCGTCACAGGCTTCAACACTGAAGCTTTCTTT. It yields the protein CASSLAVTGFNTEAFF.

This clonotype was found many times. V and J are TRBV28 and TRBJ2-7; D is ambiguous. The V gene's germline CDR1 is MDHEN and CDR2 SYDVKM. This CDR3 has 15 residues. Between the trimmed V and J ends, which lost 6 bases and 0 bases, there was a span of 15 bases. The CDR3 sequence is CASRLPGGPSYEQYF. The CDR3 nucleotides are TGTGCCAGCAGGCTCCCTGGCGGCCCCTCCTACGAGCAGTACTTC.

This clonotype was recorded at least ten times. The gene calls are TRBV7-9 and TRBJ2-7; tentatively, D is TRBD2 (5 bases). V lost 6 bases and J lost 4, with 10 bases in between. This CDR3 is built from 12 residues. The germline V gene has CDR1 SEHNR and CDR2 FQNEAQ (reference sequence). As DNA, the CDR3 is TGTGCCAGCAGTCATGAGGGATACGAGCAGTACTTC. Its protein product is CASSHEGYEQYF.